The 23 T cell receptor beta chains in this list originate from one sample, sequenced in a study. TCRdb redid the calling of the RT-PCR reads with MiXCR, one entry per CDR3 protein. The table lists hundreds of thousands of distinct CDR3 sequences, 12% to 15% of them singletons. Sequencing was performed on memory CD4+ T cells from blood. The receptors were gathered from a female donor in good health, serving as a healthy control.

The rearrangement uses TRBV18 and TRBJ1-1, with 9 bases fitting TRBD1. The J segment lost 7 bases and the V segment lost 2 bases, leaving 5 bases of the junction unmatched. CDR1 and CDR2 (germline): KGHSH, LQKENI. The CDR3 runs 14 residues. The CDR3: CASSPGTGMVEAFF. The CDR3 coding sequence is TGTGCCAGCTCACCAGGGACAGGGATGGTTGAAGCTTTCTTT. Variable domain in full (rest from reference TRBV18 and TRBJ1-1): NAGVMQNPRHLVRRRGQEARLRCSPMKGHSHVYWYRQLPEEGLKFMVYLQKENIIDESGMPKERFSAEFPKEGPSILRIQQVVRGDSAAYFCASSPGTGMVEAFFGQGTRLTVV.

The chain joins TRBV18 to TRBJ1-2, with 9 bases lining up with TRBD1. The CDR3 length is 14 residues. CDR1 is KGHSH and CDR2 is LQKENI in the germline V gene. The junction had 6 bases not matched to a gene; V was cut back by 6 bases and J by 4 bases. CDR3 in amino acids: CASSTGTGTYGYTF. Here the CDR3 DNA reads TGTGCCAGCTCGACGGGGACAGGGACCTATGGCTACACCTTC.

The rearrangement links TRBV25-1 to TRBJ1-4; the D gene is possibly TRBD1 (6 bases). The V and J ends lost 4 bases and 6 bases respectively, with 12 bases between them. The CDR3 is 14 residues long. Germline V gene data show CDR1 as MGHDK and CDR2 as SYGVNS. The CDR3 loop is CASSARTEDEKLFF. CDR3 DNA: TGTGCCAGCAGTGCTCGGACAGAGGATGAAAAACTGTTTTTT.

V and J are TRBV6-5 and TRBJ1-5; D unresolved. Trimming took off 10 bases at V and 1 base at J, with 11 bases between the two ends. The CDR3 spans 13 residues. CDR1 is MNHEY, CDR2 SVGAGI, per germline. Here the CDR3 reads CATSRVSNQPQHF. The DNA of the CDR3 is TGTGCCACTTCCCGAGTAAGCAATCAGCCCCAGCATTTT.

This clonotype was counted between two and nine times. The CDR3 loop is CASSGQTGGIAEAFF. The CDR3 region has the DNA TGTGCCAGCAGCGGACAGACAGGGGGCATCGCTGAAGCTTTCTTT. The chain has TRBV5-6 and TRBJ1-1; 10 bases are shared with TRBD1. Losses at the gene ends were 4 bases for V and 6 bases for J; bases not matched to a gene: 9. The germline V gene encodes CDR1 SGHDT and CDR2 YYEEEE. This CDR3 has 15 residues.

This clonotype appeared a few times. V usage is TRBV7-2 and J usage is TRBJ2-3, with D possibly matching TRBD1 (6 bases). V was pared by 2 bases and J by 6 bases, with 18 bases between. The CDR3 spans 16 residues. The germline gives CDR1 SGHTA, CDR2 FQGNSA. The CDR3 coding sequence is TGTGCCAGCAGCTTATCCTGGGCTAATCAGGGGGATACGCAGTATTTT. Its protein is CASSLSWANQGDTQYF.

This clonotype was seen ten or more times. The chain has TRBV4-3 and TRBJ2-1; weak D call: TRBD2 (6 bases). This CDR3 is 16 amino acids long. Looked up from germline, CDR1 is LGHNA and CDR2 is YSLEER. V lost 0 bases, J lost 6 bases, and 15 bases lay in between. CDR3 amino acids: CASSQDFGGSGNEQFF. The CDR3 DNA sequence: TGCGCCAGCAGCCAAGATTTTGGAGGGAGCGGCAATGAGCAGTTCTTC.

This clonotype has only a few counts. The genes are TRBV7-3 and TRBJ2-1; D remains unclear. The CDR3 loop spans 15 amino acids. The germline V and J ends were trimmed by 5 bases and 4 bases, with 15 bases remaining between them. The germline V gene encodes CDR1 SGHTA and CDR2 FQGTGA. CDR3 nucleotides: TGTGCCAGCAGCCCACAACGGTCTAATTACAATGAGCAGTTCTTC. Translating gives CASSPQRSNYNEQFF.

The V call is TRBV7-9, the J call TRBJ2-3; 8 positions agree with TRBD1. CDR3 length: 16 residues. Unmatched junction bases numbered 8, after V lost 5 bases and J lost 1 base. Germline V gene data show CDR1 as SEHNR and CDR2 as FQNEAQ (reference sequence). CDR3 nucleotide sequence: TGTGCCAGCAGCCAATCGACAGGGGCCCGCACAGATACGCAGTATTTT. It translates to CASSQSTGARTDTQYF.

This chain uses TRBV7-8 with TRBJ1-1; 8 bases align to TRBD1. This CDR3 has 15 residues. Germline values: CDR1 SGHVS, CDR2 FQNEAQ. The V and J ends lost 1 base and 8 bases, in that order; junction bases with no gene match: 9. CDR3 residues: CASSLVGAGGAEAFF. The CDR3 region has the DNA TGTGCCAGCAGCTTAGTCGGGGCAGGGGGCGCGGAAGCTTTCTTT.

This clonotype was found many times. J is TRBJ2-1 and V is TRBV5-1, with TRBD2 matching 8 bases. Germline CDR1 SGHRS, CDR2 YFSETQ. Losses at the gene ends were 0 bases for V and 6 bases for J; bases not matched to a gene: 5. CDR3 size: 15 residues. The CDR3 sequence is CASSLGSGTGNEQFF. The CDR3 DNA reads TGCGCCAGCAGCTTGGGTAGCGGGACGGGCAATGAGCAGTTCTTC.

This clonotype was recorded a few times. The rearrangement uses TRBV7-6 and TRBJ2-6; D is undetermined. V was trimmed by 6 bases and J by 0 bases, leaving 9 bases between them. CDR1 SGHVS and CDR2 FNYEAQ come from the germline V gene. This CDR3 has 15 amino acids. The CDR3 region is CASSPQPSGANVLTF. CDR3 bases: TGTGCCAGCAGTCCACAGCCCTCTGGGGCCAACGTCCTGACTTTC.

This clonotype was picked up many times. The chain carries TRBV7-2 and TRBJ2-4; D gene unclear. Germline CDR1 and CDR2: SGHTA and FQGNSA. The CDR3 totals 12 residues. V was clipped by 5 bases and J by 4 bases, with 6 bases between them. CDR3 DNA sequence: TGTGCCAGCAGCCTCCCGAAAAACATTCAGTACTTC. Amino acid sequence: CASSLPKNIQYF.

The count of this clonotype is one. This chain connects TRBV2 to TRBJ2-7; TRBD1 agrees at 7 bases. CDR3 length equals 14 residues. The germline gives CDR1 SNHLY, CDR2 FYNNEI. V shed 5 bases and J 4 bases; nucleotides not matched to a gene: 8. CDR3 nucleotide sequence: TGTGCCAGCAGTCGACAGGGCATAGGGTACGAGCAGTACTTC. Translating it yields CASSRQGIGYEQYF.

The V gene is TRBV7-8, the J gene TRBJ2-7; D not resolved. The CDR3 is 13 amino acids. Deletions cut 4 bases from V and 6 bases from J, with 13 bases between. Germline V lookup: CDR1 SGHVS, CDR2 FQNEAQ. The CDR3 here is CASSSLQRGEQYF. CDR3 in DNA: TGTGCCAGCAGCTCTTTGCAAAGAGGCGAGCAGTACTTC.

This clonotype was counted ten times or more. This chain connects TRBV5-1 to TRBJ2-3; 7 bases fit TRBD2. Germline CDR1 is SGHRS and CDR2 is YFSETQ. This CDR3 comprises 15 residues. V lost 0 bases and J lost 11; bases outside the gene matches: 12. CDR3 residues: CASSLAERTGGGQYF. The CDR3 DNA reads as TGCGCCAGCAGCTTGGCCGAACGGACGGGAGGAGGGCAGTATTTT.

This clonotype was observed many times. This chain links TRBV15 with TRBJ2-5, with 8 nucleotides matching TRBD2. Trimming took 5 bases from V and 4 from J; bases not matched to a gene: 9. Germline values: CDR1 LNHNV, CDR2 YYDKDF (reference sequence). CDR3 size: 15 residues. The CDR3 reads CATSLRAGVGETQYF. The CDR3 nucleotides read TGTGCCACCAGCTTGAGAGCGGGAGTGGGAGAGACCCAGTACTTC.

This chain connects TRBV29-1 to TRBJ1-1; 9 bases are a match to TRBD1. CDR1 is SQVTM and CDR2 is ANQGSEA in the germline V gene. The length of the CDR3 is 15 residues. Trimming cost V 1 base and J 1 base; bases outside gene matches: 4. CDR3 sequence (DNA): TGCAGCGTTGAAGGGACAGGGGCTGAGAACACTGAAGCTTTCTTT. Its translation is CSVEGTGAENTEAFF. Full variable domain (remainder filled in from reference TRBV29-1 and TRBJ1-1): SAVISQKPSRDICQRGTSLTIQCQVDSQVTMMFWYRQQPGQSLTLIATANQGSEATYESGFVIDKFPISRPNLTFSTLTVSNMSPEDSSIYLCSVEGTGAENTEAFFGQGTRLTVV.

A single count supports this clonotype. This chain uses TRBV20-1 with TRBJ1-5; 8 bases line up with TRBD1. Germline CDR1 is DFQATT and CDR2 is SNEGSKA (reference sequence). The J segment lost 6 bases and the V segment lost 3 bases, leaving 7 bases of the junction unmatched. The CDR3 is 14 residues long. The CDR3 nucleotides read TGCAGTGCTAGTGGGCAGGGGGCCGGTCAGCCCCAGCATTTT. Protein sequence: CSASGQGAGQPQHF.

This clonotype has only a few counts. The chain recombines TRBV20-1 with TRBJ1-2; tentative D call: TRBD1 (6 bases). The CDR3 totals 16 residues. Germline CDR1 DFQATT, CDR2 SNEGSKA (reference sequence). The V end lost 2 bases, the J end lost 3 bases, and 19 bases lay between the germline ends. The CDR3 bases are TGCAGTGCTAGACCCCCTGAGGCAGGGGATTACTATGGCTACACCTTC. Translated: CSARPPEAGDYYGYTF.

The table lists this clonotype with many counts. The chain carries TRBV27 and TRBJ1-4; D not resolved. CDR3 length: 15 residues. The germline V gene has CDR1 MNHEY and CDR2 SMNVEV (reference sequence). Trimming left V 5 bases short and J 7 bases short, with 17 bases between. In DNA, the CDR3 is TGTGCCAGCAGTCTCCGCGCCATCTTGGGTGAAAAACTGTTTTTT. This gives the protein CASSLRAILGEKLFF. Full variable domain (outside the CDR3, taken from reference TRBV27 and TRBJ1-4): EAQVTQNPRYLITVTGKKLTVTCSQNMNHEYMSWYRQDPGLGLRQIYYSMNVEVTDKGDVPEGYKVSRKEKRNFPLILESPSPNQTSLYFCASSLRAILGEKLFFGSGTQLSVL.

The CDR3 DNA follows: TGTGCCAGCAGGGCCGGGACAGGGGCCTCGGGTGGGGAGCTGTTTTTT. Its protein product is CASRAGTGASGGELFF. This rearrangement joins TRBV6-1 to TRBJ2-2; TRBD1 matches at 10 bases. V gave up 6 bases and J gave up 8 bases; unmatched junction bases: 12. CDR1 and CDR2 (germline): MNHNS, SASEGT. This CDR3 is built from 16 residues.

The chain couples TRBV20-1 to TRBJ1-2; 7 bases fit TRBD1. Germline V gene sequence: CDR1 DFQATT, CDR2 SNEGSKA (reference sequence). CDR3 length: 13 amino acids. J gave up 0 bases and V 4 bases, and 2 bases lay outside the gene matches. DNA for the CDR3: TGCAGTGCTATAGGGACAGCTAACTATGGCTACACCTTC. Its translation: CSAIGTANYGYTF.